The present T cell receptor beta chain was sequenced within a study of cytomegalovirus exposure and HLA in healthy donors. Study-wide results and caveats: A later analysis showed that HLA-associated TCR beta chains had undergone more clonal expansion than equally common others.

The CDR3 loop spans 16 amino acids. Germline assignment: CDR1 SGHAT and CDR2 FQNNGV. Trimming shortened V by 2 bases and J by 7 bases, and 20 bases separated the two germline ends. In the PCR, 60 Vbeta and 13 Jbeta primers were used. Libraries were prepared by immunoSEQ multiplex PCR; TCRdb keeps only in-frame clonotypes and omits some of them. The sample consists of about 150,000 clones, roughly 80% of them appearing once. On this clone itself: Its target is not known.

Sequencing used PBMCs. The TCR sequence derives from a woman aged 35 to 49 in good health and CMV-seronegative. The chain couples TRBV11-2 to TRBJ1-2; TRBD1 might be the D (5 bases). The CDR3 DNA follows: TGTGCCAGCAGCTTATTCAGCGGCCTCGGGGACTCTGGCTACACCTTC. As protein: CASSLFSGLGDSGYTF.